A selection of T cell receptor beta chains follows, all from one sample in a study of circulating tumor DNA in untreated peripheral T-cell lymphoma. The data were produced by immunoSEQ multiplex PCR, yet TCRdb's version contains in-frame clones alone and is incomplete. Seen here are fewer than 3,500 clones, 61% observed once, and the top ten hold 7.5% to 10%. Sequenced sample: tumor tissue. These receptors were obtained from a human donor with peripheral T-cell lymphoma. Each CDR3 is given with its conserved first and last residue. Each record gives: V gene, D gene, clone size, J gene, CDR3 DNA, CDR3 protein. A D gene is named only where the DNA matches it firmly. Clone size is not always given. Where it is, it says once, few, many or a class for expanded clones.

TRBV5-1,NA,NA,TRBJ1-1,TGCGCCAGCAGCTTGGAGGGTATGAACACTGAAGCTTTCTTT,CASSLEGMNTEAFF
TRBV25-1,NA,NA,TRBJ1-1,TGTGCCAGCAGAAGCCGGGGGATGGGTGAAGCTTTCTTT,CASRSRGMGEAFF
TRBV19,NA,few,TRBJ1-2,TGTGCCAGTAGCGATTCCACTAACTATGGCTACACCTTC,CASSDSTNYGYTF
TRBV22-1,NA,NA,TRBJ1-2,TGTGCCAGCAAACCCGACCTTTTCTCCCTTACATTCTACATCTTC,CASKPDLFSLTFYIF
TRBV6-8,TRBD2,large,TRBJ2-5,TGTGCCAGCAGTATTGGGACTAGCGGGGGAGAGACCCAGTACTTC,CASSIGTSGGETQYF
TRBV6-8,NA,medium-sized,TRBJ1-4,TGTGCCAGCAGCCCTCCTCAGCCCAATGAAAAACTGTTTTTT,CASSPPQPNEKLFF
TRBV30,NA,medium-sized,TRBJ2-1,TGTGCCTGGAGTGTCACGTCCTACAATGAGCAGTTCTTC,CAWSVTSYNEQFF
TRBV14,NA,medium-sized,TRBJ2-7,TGTGCCAGCAGCCAAGTCTCAGGAGCCGGGGGCGAGCAGTACTTC,CASSQVSGAGGEQYF
TRBV30,NA,NA,TRBJ1-6,TGTGCCTGGAGTGGTGAGAGCTCCTATAATTCACCCCTCCACTTT,CAWSGESSYNSPLHF
TRBV11-3,TRBD1,NA,TRBJ2-7,TGTGCCAGCAGCTTTGAGCAGGGGGCTCTCCCCGAGCAGTACTTC,CASSFEQGALPEQYF
TRBV19,NA,once,TRBJ2-7,TGTGCCAGTAGTCCCATGGGGGGACAGCCCGAGCAGTACTTC,CASSPMGGQPEQYF
TRBV29-1,NA,NA,TRBJ2-7,TGCAGCGTGCGACACCTAGAGTACGAGCAGTACTTC,CSVRHLEYEQYF
TRBV30,NA,NA,TRBJ1-5,TGTGCCTGGAGTCCCTCAAGCAATCAGCCCCAGCATTTT,CAWSPSSNQPQHF
TRBV14,TRBD1,few,TRBJ1-1,TGTGCCAGCAGCCTAACAGGGGGCCTAAACACTGAAGCTTTCTTT,CASSLTGGLNTEAFF
TRBV6-1,TRBD2,large,TRBJ2-5,TGTGCCAGCAGTGAAGAGCGGGGCCGCCGGGAGACCCAGTACTTC,CASSEERGRRETQYF
TRBV18,TRBD1,few,TRBJ1-2,TGTGCCAGCTCACCCGCCGGGACAGGGGACGGCTACACCTTC,CASSPAGTGDGYTF
TRBV7-2,NA,NA,TRBJ2-7,TGTGCCAGCAGCCCCTCCGCGGACTACGAGCAGTACTTC,CASSPSADYEQYF
TRBV15,NA,NA,TRBJ2-6,TGTGCCACCAGCAGGGATTCGGGCGCTGGGGCCAACGTCCTGACTTTC,CATSRDSGAGANVLTF
TRBV19,NA,NA,TRBJ1-2,TGTGCCAGTAGTAGCAGGGATGGCGGCTACACCTTC,CASSSRDGGYTF
TRBV29-1,TRBD1,NA,TRBJ1-1,TGCAGCGTTCAGGGACAGGGGAACACTGAAGCTTTCTTT,CSVQGQGNTEAFF
TRBV19,TRBD1,NA,TRBJ1-5,TGTGCCAGTAGTGCAGGGGGCGGATGGCAGCCCCAGCATTTT,CASSAGGGWQPQHF
TRBV2,NA,NA,TRBJ2-5,TGTGCCACCGGAGGGGGTAGGAAGGAGACCCAGTACTTC,CATGGGRKETQYF
TRBV14,NA,NA,TRBJ2-1,TGTGCCAGCAGCCCCCTCGGGATTGAGCAGTTCTTC,CASSPLGIEQFF
TRBV19,TRBD1,NA,TRBJ1-2,TGTGCCAGTAGTATATCGACAGGGGGCGCGGACTATGGCTACACCTTC,CASSISTGGADYGYTF
TRBV29-1,TRBD1,NA,TRBJ1-1,TGCAGCGTTGAAGCACAGGGGGAAGGTGAAGCTTTCTTT,CSVEAQGEGEAFF
TRBV23-1,TRBD1,once,TRBJ2-1,TGCGCCAGCAGCTTGATGGACAGGGGGCTCTATGAGCAGTTCTTC,CASSLMDRGLYEQFF
TRBV5-1,NA,once,TRBJ2-4,TGCGCCAGCAGCTTGGAGCCAGGTTTAAACATTCAGTACTTC,CASSLEPGLNIQYF
TRBV2,TRBD1,NA,TRBJ2-3,TGTGCCAGTAAAGGGGGCTATGGCACAGATACGCAGTATTTT,CASKGGYGTDTQYF
TRBV19,NA,large,TRBJ1-5,TGTGCCAGTAGTATACTGGGTCCAAATCAGCCCCAGCATTTT,CASSILGPNQPQHF
TRBV18,NA,NA,TRBJ2-2,TGTGCCAGCTCACCGGCGCCGTACTACACCGGGGAGCTGTTTTTT,CASSPAPYYTGELFF
TRBV6-8,NA,once,TRBJ2-3,TGTGCCAGCAGTTACCAGGGTTTCCGCACAGATACGCAGTATTTT,CASSYQGFRTDTQYF
TRBV11-3,TRBD1,NA,TRBJ2-5,TGTGCCAGCAGCTTAGGGACAGGGGGCAATGGGGAGACCCAGTACTTC,CASSLGTGGNGETQYF
TRBV29-1,NA,NA,TRBJ2-3,TGCAGCGTAGCCGGAGTGCGGGACTTCCCCACAGATACGCAGTATTTT,CSVAGVRDFPTDTQYF
TRBV5-1,NA,NA,TRBJ1-1,TGCGCCAGCAGCTTGGTTGGATTGGACACTGAAGCTTTCTTT,CASSLVGLDTEAFF
TRBV19,NA,large,TRBJ1-1,TGTGCCAGTAGTATCCTTGTTAACACTGAAGCTTTCTTT,CASSILVNTEAFF
TRBV18,NA,medium-sized,TRBJ2-3,TGTGCCAGCTCCCCCGATTCAGATACGCAGTATTTT,CASSPDSDTQYF
TRBV12-5,NA,NA,TRBJ1-1,TGTGCCAACAGGGTCGGGACTGAAGCTTTCTTT,CANRVGTEAFF
TRBV5-1,TRBD1,NA,TRBJ1-1,TGCGCCAGCAGCGTTACAGGGGGCCGGGTTCCCACTGAAGCTTTCTTT,CASSVTGGRVPTEAFF
TRBV14,NA,NA,TRBJ2-3,TGTGCCAGCAGCCTTGCCGGGACCGTGGGTTATACGCAGTATTTT,CASSLAGTVGYTQYF
TRBV11-3,NA,NA,TRBJ2-6,TGTGCCAGCAGCGCCATGCCCTCTGGGGCCAACGTCCTGACTTTC,CASSAMPSGANVLTF
TRBV11-3,NA,NA,TRBJ2-7,TGTGCCAGCAGCCGCGGCGGGGCTCAGTACGAGCAGTACTTC,CASSRGGAQYEQYF
TRBV19,NA,few,TRBJ1-2,TGTGCCAGTAAGGAGAGTTATCGGGCTAACTATGGCTACACCTTC,CASKESYRANYGYTF
TRBV5-1,NA,NA,TRBJ1-4,TGCGCCAGCAGCTTGGACAGGGCAACTAATGAAAAACTGTTTTTT,CASSLDRATNEKLFF
TRBV4-1,NA,NA,TRBJ1-2,TGCGCCAGCAGCCAAGATGTGGTCCCACTTGATGGCTACACCTTC,CASSQDVVPLDGYTF
TRBV28,TRBD2,NA,TRBJ2-7,TGTGCCAGCAGACGGCGGGGACTAGCGACCTACGAGCAGTACTTC,CASRRRGLATYEQYF
TRBV15,NA,NA,TRBJ1-3,TGTGCCATCGGCACGAGGACCTCTGGAAACACCATATATTTT,CAIGTRTSGNTIYF
TRBV6-8,NA,NA,TRBJ1-1,TGTGCCAGCAGGAAGGCAAACACTGAAGCTTTCTTT,CASRKANTEAFF
TRBV11-3,NA,NA,TRBJ1-4,TGTGCCAGCAGCCCCTGGACTGCAACTAATGAAAAACTGTTTTTT,CASSPWTATNEKLFF
TRBV19,NA,NA,TRBJ1-2,TGTGCCAGTATGGCAGTTGCGAATGGCTACACCTTC,CASMAVANGYTF
TRBV25-1,NA,NA,TRBJ1-6,TGTGCCAGCAGTGGAATAAATCAGGTGTTGGGTTCACCCCTCCACTTT,CASSGINQVLGSPLHF
TRBV28,NA,NA,TRBJ2-7,TGTGCCAGCAGTCCTCAAGGTCCTCGGAGGTACGAGCAGTACTTC,CASSPQGPRRYEQYF
TRBV29-1,NA,NA,TRBJ1-2,TGCAGCGTTGATTGGGTGGTCGGAGGCTACACCTTC,CSVDWVVGGYTF
TRBV29-1,NA,NA,TRBJ1-5,TGCAGCGTTGACGGGGGGGGTAGCAATCAGCCCCAGCATTTT,CSVDGGGSNQPQHF
TRBV6-8,NA,NA,TRBJ2-3,TGTGCCAGCAGTTACTACGGGCCAGATACGCAGTATTTT,CASSYYGPDTQYF
TRBV29-1,NA,medium-sized,TRBJ1-5,TGCAGCGTTGAAGTAGTGCTCAATCAGCCCCAGCATTTT,CSVEVVLNQPQHF
TRBV30,TRBD1,few,TRBJ1-4,TGTGCCTGGGTCCCGGGACAGGGGGTATCTAATGAAAAACTGTTTTTT,CAWVPGQGVSNEKLFF
TRBV30,NA,few,TRBJ1-3,TGTGCCTGGAACCGGGGGTCTGGAAACACCATATATTTT,CAWNRGSGNTIYF